This entry concerns a single T cell receptor beta chain. These data originate in a study of cytomegalovirus exposure and HLA in healthy donors. Overall study context: Of approximately 400 genotyped donors, 81% clustered with self-reported Caucasian donors.

The PCR used 60 Vbeta and 13 Jbeta primers. Assay: immunoSEQ multiplex PCR; the TCRdb copy retains only in-frame clones and omits some. Of about 130,000 clones in the sample, roughly 78% were seen once. The receptor was derived from a man between 25 and 39 years old in good health and CMV-seronegative. Sequences were obtained from PBMCs.

CDR3 residues: CASMLAGGVGELFF. The CDR3 coding sequence is TGTGCCAGCATGCTAGCGGGGGGGGTCGGGGAGCTGTTTTTT. The chain carries TRBV6-1 and TRBJ2-2; 12 bases map to TRBD2. The CDR3 extends over 14 amino acids. With V trimmed by 7 bases and J by 7 bases, 4 bases remained unmatched. CDR1 MNHNS and CDR2 SASEGT come from the germline V gene.